A selection of T cell receptor beta chains follows, all from one sample in a study of CD8+ T cells in alopecia areata. This table comes from immunoSEQ multiplex PCR, and its TCRdb copy is limited to in-frame clones, with some not included. The sample holds about 210,000 clones, roughly 44% seen once. Sample: CD4+ T cells sorted from blood, taken at roughly week 38, from a patient treated with tofacitinib. The receptors were gathered from a human donor with alopecia areata. Both conserved end residues are part of each CDR3. Each record gives: CDR3 DNA, CDR3 protein, D gene, V gene, J gene, clone size. D genes are given only for firm matches. Rows give clone size only sometimes, using once, few, many, or a class for an expanded clone.

DNA: TGTGCCTGGAGTGACCTCCCACAGGGCGGGGAGCTGTTTTTT
CDR3: CAWSDLPQGGELFF
D: NA
V: TRBV30
J: TRBJ2-2
size: few

DNA: TGTGCCAGCAGTTTACGTTGGAGCGATGAGCAGTTCTTC
CDR3: CASSLRWSDEQFF
D: NA
V: TRBV28
J: TRBJ2-1
size: few

DNA: TGTGCCACCAGCAGAGATATGGGGGAAAAACTGTTTTTT
CDR3: CATSRDMGEKLFF
D: NA
V: TRBV15
J: TRBJ1-4
size: few

DNA: TGCAGCGTTGACACGCCTACCACAGATACGCAGTATTTT
CDR3: CSVDTPTTDTQYF
D: NA
V: TRBV29-1
J: TRBJ2-3
size: NA

DNA: TGCGCCAGCAGCCAAAGCAGGACAGAGTATGGCTACACCTTC
CDR3: CASSQSRTEYGYTF
D: NA
V: TRBV4-1
J: TRBJ1-2
size: NA

DNA: TGTGCCAGCAGTTCTGGACTAGCGGGAGTGCAGAAGTTCTTC
CDR3: CASSSGLAGVQKFF
D: TRBD2
V: TRBV2
J: TRBJ2-1
size: few

DNA: TGTGCCACCAGCAGAGAGGCAGGACTCGGGGGCAATCAGCCCCAGCATTTT
CDR3: CATSREAGLGGNQPQHF
D: NA
V: TRBV15
J: TRBJ1-5
size: NA

DNA: TGTGCCTGGAGTAATCCGGGACAGGGAGCGTACAATGAGCAGTTCTTC
CDR3: CAWSNPGQGAYNEQFF
D: TRBD1
V: TRBV30
J: TRBJ2-1
size: NA

DNA: TGTGCCAGCAGCATACTGGAGACTAGCGGGAGTGGGAGGCAGTTCTTC
CDR3: CASSILETSGSGRQFF
D: TRBD2
V: TRBV7-9
J: TRBJ2-1
size: NA

DNA: TGCAGCGTTGGAGGGTGGGAGCCGAGAAACTATGGCTACACCTTC
CDR3: CSVGGWEPRNYGYTF
D: NA
V: TRBV29-1
J: TRBJ1-2
size: few

DNA: TGTGCCAGCTCACCAGTAGGCGGGTACGAGCAGTACTTC
CDR3: CASSPVGGYEQYF
D: NA
V: TRBV18
J: TRBJ2-7
size: few

DNA: TGTGCCAGCAGCTTGGGTGTGGCGGGAGGAGAGACCCAGTACTTC
CDR3: CASSLGVAGGETQYF
D: TRBD2
V: TRBV7-9
J: TRBJ2-5
size: NA

DNA: TGTGCCAGCAGTTTAACTCGCGGGAGGGGTGAGCAGTTCTTC
CDR3: CASSLTRGRGEQFF
D: TRBD2
V: TRBV27
J: TRBJ2-1
size: NA

DNA: TGTGCCTGGAGTTCACAGGCTAGCTCTGGAAACACCATATATTTT
CDR3: CAWSSQASSGNTIYF
D: NA
V: TRBV30
J: TRBJ1-3
size: NA

DNA: TGTGCCAGCAGCTTTGACGGGGAGTACCAAGAGACCCAGTACTTC
CDR3: CASSFDGEYQETQYF
D: NA
V: TRBV5-4
J: TRBJ2-5
size: NA

DNA: TGTGCCAGTAGTCAAGGGAGCGGGGTCTTTTTTGAGAATGAGCAGTTCTTC
CDR3: CASSQGSGVFFENEQFF
D: TRBD2
V: TRBV19
J: TRBJ2-1
size: NA

DNA: TGTGCCAGCAGCAACTCATTTGGTGAGCAGTTCTTC
CDR3: CASSNSFGEQFF
D: NA
V: TRBV7-2
J: TRBJ2-1
size: NA

DNA: TGTGCCAGCAGTTTATCTTCCAACCTACGGGATTCCACCGGGGAGCTGTTTTTT
CDR3: CASSLSSNLRDSTGELFF
D: NA
V: TRBV27
J: TRBJ2-2
size: NA

DNA: TGTGCCAGCAGCTCCCGACAGGGCGAAAACACCATATATTTT
CDR3: CASSSRQGENTIYF
D: TRBD1
V: TRBV11-2
J: TRBJ1-3
size: NA

DNA: TGCGCCAGTAAAATCCAGGGACAGGGCAACCACGAGCAGTACTTC
CDR3: CASKIQGQGNHEQYF
D: TRBD1
V: TRBV5-1
J: TRBJ2-7
size: few

DNA: TGCGCCAGCAGCTTGGCCGCCTCTGGGGCCAACGTCCTGACTTTC
CDR3: CASSLAASGANVLTF
D: NA
V: TRBV5-1
J: TRBJ2-6
size: NA

DNA: TGTGCCAGCAGGAACCGGGACTATGGCTACACCTTC
CDR3: CASRNRDYGYTF
D: NA
V: TRBV6-5
J: TRBJ1-2
size: NA

DNA: TGTGCCTCCCAGGGGGATGTAAAGGAAAAACTGTTTTTT
CDR3: CASQGDVKEKLFF
D: TRBD1
V: TRBV30
J: TRBJ1-4
size: NA

DNA: TGCAGCGTAGAAGGGGACGCCTTGGCATATACGCAGTATTTT
CDR3: CSVEGDALAYTQYF
D: NA
V: TRBV29-1
J: TRBJ2-3
size: few

DNA: TGTGCCAGCAGCTTCCCCCGCCAGAGTATTGAGCAGTTCTTC
CDR3: CASSFPRQSIEQFF
D: NA
V: TRBV5-1
J: TRBJ2-1
size: NA

DNA: TGCGCCAGCAGCTTGACCCACAGGGGGCCCGTGGGCACTGAAGCTTTCTTT
CDR3: CASSLTHRGPVGTEAFF
D: TRBD1
V: TRBV5-1
J: TRBJ1-1
size: few

DNA: TGCGCCAGCAGCTTCGGCAACCCCTACGAGCAGTACTTC
CDR3: CASSFGNPYEQYF
D: NA
V: TRBV5-1
J: TRBJ2-7
size: NA

DNA: TGCAGTGCTAGGACTAGCGGGGGGTTCGATACGCAGTATTTT
CDR3: CSARTSGGFDTQYF
D: TRBD2
V: TRBV29-1
J: TRBJ2-3
size: NA

DNA: TGTGCCAGCAGAAATAATCACTACAATGAGCAGTTCTTC
CDR3: CASRNNHYNEQFF
D: NA
V: TRBV25-1
J: TRBJ2-1
size: few

DNA: TGTGCCAGCTCACCAGGACAGGGGATCATGCAGCCCCAGCATTTT
CDR3: CASSPGQGIMQPQHF
D: TRBD1
V: TRBV18
J: TRBJ1-5
size: NA

DNA: TGTGCCAGCAGCGCCGGACAGGGGGCCGGGGAGCTGTTTTTT
CDR3: CASSAGQGAGELFF
D: TRBD1
V: TRBV11-2
J: TRBJ2-2
size: few

DNA: TGCAGTGCTAGTGTGGATACGCAGTATTTT
CDR3: CSASVDTQYF
D: NA
V: TRBV20-1
J: TRBJ2-3
size: NA